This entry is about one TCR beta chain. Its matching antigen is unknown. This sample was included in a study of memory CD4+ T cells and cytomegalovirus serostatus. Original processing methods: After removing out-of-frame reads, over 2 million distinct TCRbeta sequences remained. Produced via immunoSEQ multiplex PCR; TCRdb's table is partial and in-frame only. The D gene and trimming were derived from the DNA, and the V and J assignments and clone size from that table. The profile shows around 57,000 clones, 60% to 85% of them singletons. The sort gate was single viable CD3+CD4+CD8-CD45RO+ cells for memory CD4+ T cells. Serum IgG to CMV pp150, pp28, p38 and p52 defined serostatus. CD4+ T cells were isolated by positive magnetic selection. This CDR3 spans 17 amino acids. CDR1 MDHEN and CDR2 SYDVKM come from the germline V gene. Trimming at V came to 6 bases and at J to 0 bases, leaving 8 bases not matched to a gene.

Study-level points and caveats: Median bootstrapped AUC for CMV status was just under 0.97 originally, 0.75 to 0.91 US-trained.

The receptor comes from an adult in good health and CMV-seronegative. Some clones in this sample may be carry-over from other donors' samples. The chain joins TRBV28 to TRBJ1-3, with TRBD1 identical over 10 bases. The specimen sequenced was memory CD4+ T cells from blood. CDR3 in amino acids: CASRGRQGAFSGNTIYF. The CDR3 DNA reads TGTGCCAGCAGGGGGCGACAGGGGGCATTCTCTGGAAACACCATATATTTT.